This passage covers 26 T cell receptor beta chains from one sample sequenced in a study of T cell responses to AZD1222 COVID-19 vaccine. TCRdb keeps only in-frame clones here, not all; method: immunoSEQ multiplex PCR. The table includes 150,000 to 200,000 clones, 90% detected once. The material was peripheral blood, obtained on day 0 of AZD1222 vaccination. Receptor source: an adult in good health.

The gene calls are TRBV2 and TRBJ2-5; 10 positions match TRBD2. CDR3 length: 15 residues. The V segment lost 7 bases and the J segment 5 bases; nucleotides outside the gene matches: 10. CDR1 is SNHLY, CDR2 FYNNEI, per germline. The CDR3 bases are TGTGCCAGCACCTACTTAGCGGGGGGAGGTGAGACCCAGTACTTC. It codes for CASTYLAGGGETQYF.

The chain joins TRBV12-3 or TRBV12-4 to TRBJ2-7; no clear D gene. Between the trimmed V and J ends, which lost 4 bases and 2 bases, there was a span of 9 bases. The CDR3 is 13 amino acids. CDR3 coding DNA: TGTGCCAGCAGTTCTAAGGGCCCCTACGAGCAGTACTTC. Translation gives CASSSKGPYEQYF.

The CDR3 spells CASSLYPSGNTIYF. The CDR3 DNA reads TGTGCCAGCAGTTTATACCCCTCTGGAAACACCATATATTTT. This chain connects TRBV27 to TRBJ1-3; no reliable D call. CDR3 size: 14 residues. Trimming left V 1 base short and J 0 bases short, with 4 bases between. The germline gives CDR1 MNHEY, CDR2 SMNVEV (reference sequence).

The CDR3 DNA follows: TGTGCCAGCAGTGACTACTGGGACAGGGGAAATTCACCCCTCCACTTT. It translates to CASSDYWDRGNSPLHF. The rearrangement links TRBV6-2 or TRBV6-3 to TRBJ1-6, with 10 positions matching TRBD1. Germline V gene lookup returns CDR1 MNHEY and CDR2 SVGEGT. This CDR3 is 16 amino acids long. Trimming at V came to 5 bases and at J to 7 bases, leaving 8 bases not matched to a gene.

To note about this clone: One end of the junction does not line up with germline, which may come from a read error. V gene TRBV7-2 combines with J gene TRBJ2-5, with D maybe TRBD2 (6 bases). Germline V CDR1 and CDR2: SGHTA, FQGNSA. The CDR3 has 14 amino acids. The CDR3 protein is CASSLALRGETQYF. As DNA, the CDR3 is TGTGCCAGCAGCCTAGCCCTCCGGGGGGAGACCCAGTACTTC.

The chain employs TRBV20-1 and TRBJ2-1; 9 nucleotides agree with TRBD1. V shed 3 bases, J shed 8 bases, and the junction held 8 bases outside the gene matches. CDR3 length: 14 residues. CDR1 and CDR2 (germline): DFQATT, SNEGSKA (reference sequence). CDR3 protein: CSASSDRGSDEQFF. CDR3 coding DNA: TGCAGTGCTAGTTCGGACAGGGGTTCGGATGAGCAGTTCTTC.

The chain has TRBV3-1 (or the pseudogene TRBV3-2) and TRBJ1-1; D remains unclear. There are 15 residues in the CDR3. The V end lost 4 bases, the J end lost 5 bases, and 17 bases lay between the germline ends. CDR1 and CDR2 from the germline V gene are LGHDT and YNNKEL (reference sequence). The CDR3 DNA is TGTGCCAGCAGCCCACCGGAGAGGGCCTGGACTGAAGCTTTCTTT. Translated: CASSPPERAWTEAFF.

V usage is TRBV6-2 or TRBV6-3 and J usage is TRBJ2-7; a possible D gene is TRBD1 (6 bases). CDR1 MNHEY and CDR2 SVGEGT come from the germline V gene. V shed 5 bases and J shed 6 bases, with 14 bases lying between them. The length of the CDR3 is 13 residues. As DNA, the CDR3 is TGTGCCAGCAGTCCCCACAGGGTAGCCGAGCAGTACTTC. It codes for CASSPHRVAEQYF.

V and J are TRBV28 and TRBJ1-5, with a weak D call TRBD1 (6 bases). V lost 5 bases and J 2 bases, leaving 13 bases between the germline ends. The CDR3 loop spans 15 amino acids. Germline-derived CDR1 and CDR2 are MDHEN and SYDVKM. The chain's CDR3 is CASSPGRGGNQPQHF. The CDR3 DNA follows: TGTGCCAGCAGTCCGGGCAGGGGAGGCAATCAGCCCCAGCATTTT.

J is TRBJ2-5 and V is TRBV7-6; 15 nucleotides line up with TRBD2. The CDR3 is 17 amino acids. Trimming removed 5 bases from V and 0 bases from J; junction bases left unmatched: 4. Per the germline V gene, CDR1 is SGHVS and CDR2 is FNYEAQ. CDR3 nucleotides: TGTGCCAGCAGCCCAGGGACTAGCGGGGGGAACCAAGAGACCCAGTACTTC. As protein: CASSPGTSGGNQETQYF.

In DNA form, the CDR3 reads TGTGCAAGTCGCTCATTCCCAACTCCGGGGCGCGTTTGGCATCCCAGTGAAAAACTGTTTTTT. It encodes CASRSFPTPGRVWHPSEKLFF. V is TRBV12-2 and J is TRBJ1-4. TRBV12-2 is shown as a pseudogene. The CDR3 has 21 amino acids.

The V and J genes are TRBV10-2 and TRBJ2-5; D may be TRBD1 (5 bases). Trimming removed 0 bases from V and 13 bases from J, with 15 bases in between. Per germline, CDR1 WSHSY and CDR2 SAAADI. The CDR3 sequence is 13 residues long. DNA of the CDR3: TGCGCCAGCAGTGAGTCGAGTCAGGGCCCCCTGTACTTC. It codes for CASSESSQGPLYF.

With respect to this clone: The junction differs from germline at one of its ends, possibly a read error. The chain carries TRBV7-7 and TRBJ1-1; possible D gene TRBD1, 5 bases. The V gene's germline CDR1 is SSHAT and CDR2 FNYEAQ (reference sequence). This CDR3 contains 14 residues. The CDR3 DNA follows: TGTGCTAGCAGCCCTCCGACAGATTACACTGAAGCTTTCTTT. Amino acids: CASSPPTDYTEAFF.

V usage is TRBV3-1 (or the pseudogene TRBV3-2) and J usage is TRBJ1-3, with 7 bases that match TRBD1. The germline V gene encodes CDR1 LGHDT and CDR2 YNNKEL (reference sequence). Unmatched junction bases numbered 3, after V lost 4 bases and J lost 3 bases. CDR3 length equals 14 residues. The CDR3 here is CASSPNRGGNTIYF. CDR3 coding DNA: TGTGCCAGCAGCCCTAACAGGGGTGGAAACACCATATATTTT.

The chain couples TRBV5-1 to TRBJ1-2; 8 bases align to TRBD1. Germline V lookup: CDR1 SGHRS, CDR2 YFSETQ. The CDR3 consists of 15 residues. With V trimmed by 3 bases and J by 6 bases, 10 bases remained unmatched. DNA of the CDR3: TGCGCCAGCAGCTATGTAACAGGGGGACAGGATGGCTACACCTTC. This codes for CASSYVTGGQDGYTF.

This clone was detected once. The V call is TRBV29-1, the J call TRBJ1-1; D gene unclear. CDR1 and CDR2 from the germline V gene are SQVTM and ANQGSEA. V lost 7 bases, J lost 2 bases, and 14 bases lay in between. The CDR3 spans 13 residues. The CDR3 DNA is TGCAGCGCCTCCGAAGCCATAAACACTGAAGCTTTCTTT. It codes for CSASEAINTEAFF.

J is TRBJ2-5 and V is TRBV20-1; D uncertain. The V and J ends lost 3 bases and 3 bases respectively, with 8 bases between them. Germline CDR1 is DFQATT and CDR2 is SNEGSKA (reference sequence). CDR3 length: 12 amino acids. The CDR3 loop is CSASIRKETQYF. DNA for the CDR3: TGCAGTGCTAGTATACGGAAAGAGACCCAGTACTTC.

This chain joins TRBV6-5 and TRBJ2-1, with 7 bases lining up with TRBD1. Per the germline V gene, CDR1 is MNHEY and CDR2 is SVGAGI. J gave up 6 bases and V 6 bases, and 5 bases lay outside the gene matches. This CDR3 region has 13 residues. CDR3 residues: CASSMTGSNEQFF. The CDR3 region has the DNA TGTGCCAGCAGCATGACAGGGTCCAATGAGCAGTTCTTC.

This clone was seen once. The CDR3 spells CASKRVPPERDEQYF. CDR3 sequence (DNA): TGCGCCAGCAAGAGGGTACCACCAGAGAGGGACGAGCAGTACTTC. The J gene is TRBJ2-7, the V gene TRBV23-1; TRBD2 is a possible D gene (5 bases). TRBV23-1 is an ORF for which the function is uncertain. Trimming took off 7 bases at V and 5 bases at J, with 21 bases between the two ends. The CDR3 is 15 amino acids.

This clone was observed once. The V and J genes are TRBV4-1 and TRBJ2-5; 11 bases agree with TRBD2. In germline, CDR1 is MGHRA, CDR2 YSYEKL. This CDR3 region has 20 residues. The V segment lost 0 bases and the J segment 2 bases; nucleotides outside the gene matches: 14. CDR3 nucleotides: TGCGCCAGCAGCCAAGACTGGCTAGCGGGGGGCTTTATCAAGCAAGAGACCCAGTACTTC. This translates into CASSQDWLAGGFIKQETQYF.

This chain uses TRBV19 with TRBJ1-1, with a weak D call TRBD1 (5 bases). V was clipped by 5 bases and J by 8 bases, with 21 bases between them. The germline V gene encodes CDR1 LNHDA and CDR2 SQIVND (reference sequence). The CDR3 is 15 amino acids. Here the CDR3 DNA reads TGTGCCAGTAGTGTCCCCGGGACTGCCTTTACCGAAGCTTTCTTT. Protein product: CASSVPGTAFTEAFF.

This chain joins TRBV27 and TRBJ1-6; 10 positions match TRBD1. V lost 3 bases, J lost 8 bases, and 7 bases stayed unmatched. The germline gives CDR1 MNHEY, CDR2 SMNVEV (reference sequence). The CDR3 contains 16 residues. This chain's CDR3 is CASSFLIGTGDSPLHF. In DNA form, the CDR3 reads TGTGCCAGCAGTTTCTTGATCGGGACAGGGGATTCACCCCTCCACTTT.

The rearrangement joins TRBV9 to TRBJ1-1; perhaps TRBD1 as D (5 bases). The CDR3 contains 15 residues. Germline values: CDR1 SGDLS, CDR2 YYNGEE. Trimming stripped 0 bases from V and 4 bases from J, with 13 bases between. The CDR3 bases are TGTGCCAGCAGCGTAGTAGGGACGCAGACCACTGAAGCTTTCTTT. Translation: CASSVVGTQTTEAFF.

The gene calls are TRBV30 and TRBJ1-5; no clear D. This CDR3 is built from 13 residues. From germline, CDR1 is GTSNPN and CDR2 SVGIG (reference sequence). The V end was cut by 0 bases, the J end by 7 bases, with 10 bases between. The CDR3 spells CAWSVLVGQPQHF. The CDR3 DNA is TGTGCCTGGAGTGTACTGGTCGGGCAGCCCCAGCATTTT.

A few counts support this clone. The J gene is TRBJ2-7, the V gene TRBV5-1; TRBD1 agrees at 9 bases. The ends lost 4 bases at V and 3 bases at J; junction bases unmatched: 5. The CDR3 is 14 amino acids. Germline V gene data show CDR1 as SGHRS and CDR2 as YFSETQ. The CDR3 is CASSPQGQGYEQYF. The CDR3 DNA reads as TGCGCCAGCAGCCCTCAGGGACAGGGCTACGAGCAGTACTTC.

The chain joins TRBV12-3 or TRBV12-4 to TRBJ1-2; a possible D gene is TRBD1 (6 bases). CDR3 size: 12 residues. V was shortened by 5 bases and J by 8 bases, with 12 bases between the two germline ends. CDR3 protein: CASSQSDRGYTF. In DNA, the CDR3 is TGTGCCAGCAGTCAATCCGACAGGGGCTACACCTTC.